This note documents a single T cell receptor beta chain sequence. This entry belongs to a study of blood T cell repertoires in COVID-19. As for the study in general: Material from acute and convalescent COVID-19 was sourced from the United States, Italy and Spain.

Original analysis: Using reference gene primer amplification, nucleated cell counts were estimated. Profiling relied on immunoSEQ multiplex PCR, and the TCRdb table lists in-frame clones only, not all of them. From that table come the V and J calls and clone size; the DNA was used to work out D and trimming. The data contain tens of thousands of clones, 88% of them singletons. Trimming took off 5 bases at V and 0 bases at J, with 19 bases between the two ends. Germline CDR1 and CDR2: SGHVS and FQNEAQ. This CDR3 contains 17 residues. The sequenced sample consisted of peripheral blood. This receptor was identified in a woman between 45 and 65 years old with active or convalescent COVID-19. The chain uses TRBV7-8 and TRBJ2-5; D is possibly TRBD1 (8 bases). The CDR3 region has the DNA TGTGCCAGCAGCACCAGAAACAGGGGGGGGTACCAAGAGACCCAGTACTTC. Amino acids: CASSTRNRGGYQETQYF.